This TCR beta chain originates from a study of T cells in placental villitis. In the study overall: The study tested an allograft-versus-infection hypothesis by comparing placental TCR-beta repertoires in villitis of unknown etiology, unaffected controls matched for gestational age, and infectious villitis.

Five infectious villitis placentae were included, four with confirmed cytomegalovirus and one with Toxoplasma gondii, and were not matched to other groups. Mothers with infectious villitis were younger, had smaller fetuses, and delivered preterm or experienced intrauterine demise in a couple of cases. After delivery, the placentae were collected and evaluated both grossly and histologically, and only then was archival tissue selected. Five 10-micron scrolls were cut from each FFPE block, and DNA was isolated using the AllPrep DNA/RNA FFPE Tissue kit. DNA concentration and purity were checked by NanoDrop, and RNA quality was assessed on a Bioanalyzer. The CDR3 starts with the cysteine, ends with the phenylalanine, and has 17 residues. Just CDR3 DNA is preserved here, 51 bases in frame from base 1. Germline trimming: 5 bases from V, 3 bases from J; junction bases outside gene matches: 9. The CDR1 and CDR2 encoded by the germline V gene are SGHNT and YENEEA.

With regard to this clone: Its recognized antigen is unknown. No much larger clone is present one base from it, and per-base qualities are unavailable.

TCR-beta CDR3 regions were amplified from genomic DNA with the immunoSEQ v4 bias-controlled multiplex PCR assay, run blinded to group allocation. To estimate nucleated cell and T cell quantities per sample, reference gene primers were included together with the TCR-beta primers. Sequencing of the libraries was performed on an Illumina MiSeq with a 100-cycle paired-end protocol. Per the source publication's procedure: The immunoSEQ Analyzer software was used to calculate diversity and richness, with richness measured by iChao1 and clonality based on Pielou evenness and Shannon diversity (range 0-1, where higher values mean less diversity). CDR3 amino acid sequences together with V/J genes were queried against VDJdb for CMV, EBV and influenza A specificities, with confidence 3 and substitution 2 applied. The Morisita-Horn index was used to measure TCR-beta amino acid clonotype overlap among the villitis of unknown etiology, infectious villitis and control repertoires. TCRdb took this table from immuneACCESS and kept in-frame rearrangements with V and J called. Such tables lack part of the clones; where checked against another copy, unresolved V genes explain under half of the gap, and the rest is unexplained. Clonal size and the V and J genes are those of that table, whereas D and trimming came from the DNA. The sample table lists some 3,000 clones, 75% of them with a count of one. Together, the top ten hold under 20% of the sample.

Beyond this particular receptor, the publication reports: Sequencing bulk tissue could not tell helper, regulatory or cytotoxic T cells apart, could not separate maternal from fetal T cells, and left out gamma-delta receptors. Because the paraffin blocks included small amounts of decidua, some of the captured T cells, particularly in controls, may have been decidual rather than villous infiltrates. CMV-specific clone frequencies were lower in villitis of unknown etiology than in infectious CMV cases (roughly 0.00093 vs 0.011), and villitis of unknown etiology did not differ from controls on this measure.

The specimen sequenced was placental tissue containing maternal and fetal cells. This clonotype was sampled from a human patient with infectious villitis; the placental T cells may come from both mother and fetus. The V and J genes are TRBV11-3 and TRBJ2-2; 10 central bases correspond to TRBD2. In nucleotide form, the sequence is TGTGCCAGCAGCCCGCTAGCGGGGGATCTGGACACCGGGGAGCTGTTTTTT. Its translation reads: CASSPLAGDLDTGELFF.